Below are 31 T cell receptor beta chains sequenced from a single sample in a study of CD8 T cells in Susac syndrome. An input of about 0.45 to 1 ug of RNA was subjected to reverse transcription using random hexamers. TCRdb recomputed calls from the immunoSEQ multiplex PCR reads with MiXCR, one row per CDR3 protein. The sample yields 200,000 to 250,000 distinct CDR3 sequences, approximately 95% seen once. Sequencing was carried out using CD4+ T cells from PBMCs. The receptors were sampled from a human donor with multiple sclerosis.

This clonotype came up once. J is TRBJ1-1 and V is TRBV7-2; D ambiguous. The CDR3 totals 14 residues. The V and J ends lost 5 bases and 7 bases respectively, with 17 bases between them. CDR1 is SGHTA and CDR2 is FQGNSA in the germline V gene. Written as DNA, the CDR3 is TGTGCCAGCAGCCCCCCCCCTCAGGAGGGTGAAGCTTTCTTT. This gives the protein CASSPPPQEGEAFF.

This clonotype showed up just a few times. The chain carries TRBV2 and TRBJ1-1; possibly TRBD1 for D (5 bases). The CDR3 runs to 13 residues. Trimming took 3 bases from V and 1 from J, leaving 6 bases between them. Germline V lookup: CDR1 SNHLY, CDR2 FYNNEI. CDR3 coding DNA: TGTGCCAGCAGTGATCAGGGGAACACTGAAGCTTTCTTT. The encoded protein is CASSDQGNTEAFF.

This chain links TRBV20-1 with TRBJ2-1; 9 nucleotides agree with TRBD2. This CDR3 is 15 amino acids long. The germline gives CDR1 DFQATT, CDR2 SNEGSKA (reference sequence). V was clipped by 5 bases and J by 6 bases; unmatched bases: 11. CDR3 protein: CSAASPLAGFNEQFF. CDR3 in DNA: TGCAGTGCTGCAAGCCCTCTAGCGGGGTTCAATGAGCAGTTCTTC.

The CDR3 protein is CASRIGTGELFF. CDR3 nucleotides: TGTGCCAGCAGGATTGGGACCGGGGAGCTGTTTTTT. V and J are TRBV27 and TRBJ2-2; D is ambiguous. This CDR3 is built from 12 residues. The ends were cut back, 6 bases at V and 5 bases at J, with 7 bases in the middle. The germline CDR1 and CDR2 sequences are MNHEY and SMNVEV (reference sequence).

CDR3 loop: CASSLLSGVSPLHF. CDR3 in DNA: TGTGCCAGCAGTTTATTGTCGGGGGTTTCACCCCTCCACTTT. The chain joins TRBV12-3 or TRBV12-4 to TRBJ1-6; D perhaps matches TRBD1 (5 bases). The V and J ends lost 2 bases and 9 bases respectively, with 11 bases between them. The CDR3 is 14 residues long.

The chain has TRBV3-1 and TRBJ1-2, with D perhaps TRBD1 (6 bases). This CDR3 has 17 residues. From germline, CDR1 is LGHDT and CDR2 YNNKEL (reference sequence). V shed 7 bases and J shed 7 bases, with 28 bases lying between them. The CDR3 region is CASTNGDTRLSYRGYTF. DNA of the CDR3: TGTGCCAGCACCAACGGGGACACTCGCCTATCTTATCGTGGCTACACCTTC.

The V gene is TRBV5-1, the J gene TRBJ2-7, with 11 bases that match TRBD2. Germline CDR1 SGHRS, CDR2 YFSETQ. The V gene end was trimmed by 5 bases and the J gene end by 2 bases; junction bases not matched to a gene: 15. The CDR3 covers 18 residues. CDR3 region: CASSFLPLTSGGTYEQYF. The CDR3 region has the DNA TGCGCCAGCAGTTTTCTTCCCCTTACTAGCGGGGGAACCTACGAGCAGTACTTC. The full variable domain, with the rest looked up from reference TRBV5-1 and TRBJ2-7, is KAGVTQTPRYLIKTRGQQVTLSCSPISGHRSVSWYQQTPGQGLQFLFEYFSETQRNKGNFPGRFSGRQFSNSRSEMNVSTLELGDSALYLCASSFLPLTSGGTYEQYFGPGTRLTVT.

In DNA, the CDR3 is TGTGCCAGCAACGGGAACTCCTACGAGCAGTACTTC. Protein sequence: CASNGNSYEQYF. This chain uses TRBV6-6 with TRBJ2-7; D might be TRBD2 (5 bases). The germline V gene encodes CDR1 MNHNY and CDR2 SVGAGI (reference sequence). V lost 7 bases, J lost 0 bases, and 7 bases lay in between. The CDR3 loop spans 12 amino acids.

The genes are TRBV18 and TRBJ2-5; 8 bases align to TRBD1. This CDR3 region has 16 residues. Looked up from germline, CDR1 is KGHSH and CDR2 is LQKENI. V gave up 6 bases and J gave up 1 base; unmatched junction bases: 10. DNA for the CDR3: TGTGCCAGCTCGGACCCACGTGGGACAGGCCAAGAGACCCAGTACTTC. Amino acid sequence: CASSDPRGTGQETQYF.

The gene calls are TRBV12-3 or TRBV12-4 and TRBJ2-1; the match to TRBD2 covers 9 bases. The CDR3 contains 17 residues. The J segment lost 0 bases and the V segment lost 5 bases, leaving 8 bases of the junction unmatched. CDR3 sequence (DNA): TGTGCCAGCAGTACGCAGGAGCGGGAGGCCTCCTACAATGAGCAGTTCTTC. This codes for CASSTQEREASYNEQFF.

The J gene is TRBJ1-1, the V gene TRBV9; 7 bases match TRBD1. From germline, CDR1 is SGDLS and CDR2 YYNGEE. This CDR3 comprises 13 residues. Trimming took 4 bases from V and 8 from J; bases not matched to a gene: 8. CDR3 coding DNA: TGTGCCAGCAGCCTCAAGGGGGCAGGGGAAGCTTTCTTT. It yields the protein CASSLKGAGEAFF.

The chain uses TRBV6-5 and TRBJ1-6; D possibly corresponds to TRBD1 (5 bases). Germline-derived CDR1 and CDR2 are MNHEY and SVGAGI. The CDR3 spans 16 residues. Trimming left V 0 bases short and J 7 bases short, with 13 bases between. The CDR3 here is CASSYSSGLLNSPLHF. CDR3 DNA: TGTGCCAGCAGTTACTCCTCGGGACTGCTCAATTCACCCCTCCACTTT.

The rearrangement links TRBV12-3 or TRBV12-4 to TRBJ2-5, with D maybe TRBD2 (6 bases). The V gene lost 5 bases and the J gene lost 3 bases, with 16 bases spanning the gap. The CDR3 has 15 residues. CDR3 sequence: CASSPTLARKETQYF. For the CDR3, the DNA is TGTGCCAGCAGTCCCACGCTAGCGCGAAAAGAGACCCAGTACTTC.

This chain links TRBV29-1 with TRBJ2-1; D is ambiguous. V was pared by 7 bases and J by 6 bases, with 16 bases between. The CDR3 length is 13 residues. Germline V gene sequence: CDR1 SQVTM, CDR2 ANQGSEA. The CDR3, as DNA: TGCAGCGCTGAGGCTTGGGTGGGCAATGAGCAGTTCTTC. This sequence encodes CSAEAWVGNEQFF.

The count of this clonotype is one. This chain uses TRBV29-1 with TRBJ2-1, with 7 nucleotides matching TRBD2. The CDR3 runs to 13 residues. CDR1 is SQVTM, CDR2 ANQGSEA, per germline. V shed 1 base, J shed 11 bases, and the junction held 8 bases outside the gene matches. CDR3 in amino acids: CSVEGSGSAQQFF. The CDR3 coding sequence is TGCAGCGTTGAAGGTAGCGGGTCTGCACAGCAGTTCTTC.

This rearrangement joins TRBV6-5 to TRBJ2-7; 8 positions match TRBD2. V was pared by 6 bases and J by 3 bases, with 7 bases of the junction left unmatched. Germline loops: CDR1 MNHEY, CDR2 SVGAGI. The CDR3 contains 14 residues. The CDR3 is CASSSGSGNYEQYF. The CDR3 DNA is TGTGCCAGCAGCTCGGGTAGCGGGAACTACGAGCAGTACTTC.

The chain employs TRBV20-1 and TRBJ2-1, with 11 bases fitting TRBD2. Per the germline V gene, CDR1 is DFQATT and CDR2 is SNEGSKA (reference sequence). CDR3 size: 16 residues. J gave up 10 bases and V 0 bases, and 11 bases lay outside the gene matches. The CDR3 is CSARDPLAGVFGEQFF. In DNA, the CDR3 is TGCAGTGCTAGAGACCCACTAGCGGGAGTCTTTGGAGAGCAGTTCTTC.

The chain couples TRBV4-2 to TRBJ2-5; 7 bases fit TRBD2. This CDR3 comprises 17 residues. The germline CDR1 and CDR2 sequences are LGHNA and YNFKEQ. The V and J ends lost 2 bases and 5 bases, in that order; junction bases with no gene match: 14. CDR3 region: CASSQRSGLAVHETQYF. The CDR3 region has the DNA TGTGCCAGCAGCCAACGTTCTGGGCTAGCGGTTCATGAGACCCAGTACTTC.

The V and J genes are TRBV27 and TRBJ2-1; 9 nucleotides line up with TRBD2. Germline CDR1 and CDR2: MNHEY and SMNVEV (reference sequence). The V and J ends lost 2 bases and 7 bases, in that order; junction bases with no gene match: 3. The CDR3 has 14 residues. CDR3 sequence: CASSLGGRANEQFF. The CDR3 nucleotides read TGTGCCAGCAGTTTAGGCGGGAGGGCTAATGAGCAGTTCTTC.

This clonotype was counted a single time. This sequence joins TRBV12-3 or TRBV12-4 and TRBJ2-1; 13 nucleotides align to TRBD2. The J segment lost 13 bases and the V segment lost 6 bases, leaving 15 bases of the junction unmatched. This CDR3 is 16 amino acids long. The DNA of the CDR3 is TGTGCCAGCAGCAGGACGTCGGGACTAGCGGGGAAGGAACAGTTCTTC. Translating it yields CASSRTSGLAGKEQFF.

The chain employs TRBV10-3 and TRBJ2-1, with D tentatively TRBD2 (6 bases). Trimming took off 6 bases at V and 0 bases at J, with 12 bases between the two ends. The V gene's germline CDR1 is ENHRY and CDR2 SYGVKD. CDR3 size: 15 residues. CDR3 sequence (DNA): TGTGCCATCAGCGCTAGCGCCCACTCCTACAATGAGCAGTTCTTC. It translates to CAISASAHSYNEQFF.

DNA of the CDR3: TGTGCCAGCTTAACCGCTAGAGGGGCCAACGTCCTGACTTTC. This gives the protein CASLTARGANVLTF. The chain couples TRBV28 to TRBJ2-6; D gene uncertain. Trimming removed 8 bases at V and 4 bases at J, with 12 bases between. The CDR3 is 14 amino acids. Germline V gives CDR1 MDHEN, CDR2 SYDVKM. The complete variable domain, with remaining parts taken from reference TRBV28 and TRBJ2-6, reads DVKVTQSSRYLVKRTGEKVFLECVQDMDHENMFWYRQDPGLGLRLIYFSYDVKMKEKGDIPEGYSVSREKKERFSLILESASTNQTSMYLCASLTARGANVLTFGAGSRLTVL.

This chain connects TRBV6-6 to TRBJ2-2; D may be TRBD2 (6 bases). V lost 6 bases and J lost 6, with 17 bases in between. Germline CDR1 and CDR2: MNHNY and SVGAGI (reference sequence). The CDR3 is 15 amino acids. CDR3 sequence: CASSENLGGPGELFF. The CDR3 DNA follows: TGTGCCAGCAGCGAGAACTTGGGGGGACCCGGGGAGCTGTTTTTT.

This clonotype was found once. CDR3 bases: TGTGCCAGCAGCTTGGGACTCCGTAGGAGCTCCTACGAGCAGTACTTC. Translating it yields CASSLGLRRSSYEQYF. This rearrangement joins TRBV5-6 to TRBJ2-7; unclear D gene. Germline V lookup: CDR1 SGHDT, CDR2 YYEEEE. The CDR3 is made up of 16 amino acids. V dropped 0 bases and J dropped 0 bases, with 13 bases sitting between them.

The chain couples TRBV6-5 to TRBJ1-2, with D uncertain. Germline CDR1 reads MNHEY; CDR2 reads SVGAGI. The CDR3 extends over 14 amino acids. V was clipped by 5 bases and J by 4 bases, with 14 bases between them. CDR3 residues: CASSNTATGYGYTF. The CDR3, as DNA: TGTGCCAGCAGTAATACAGCTACGGGCTATGGCTACACCTTC.

J is TRBJ2-7 and V is TRBV11-2; TRBD2 agrees at 7 bases. Germline trimming cut 3 bases from V and 2 bases from J; bases unmatched to any gene: 7. CDR1 SGHAT and CDR2 FQNNGV come from the germline V gene. This CDR3 comprises 15 residues. CDR3 nucleotide sequence: TGTGCCAGCAGCTTCCCTGGGGGGGGACCCTACGAGCAGTACTTC. It specifies CASSFPGGGPYEQYF.

This chain uses TRBV29-1 with TRBJ2-6; TRBD2 matches at 7 bases. Germline V gives CDR1 SQVTM, CDR2 ANQGSEA. The trim removed 5 bases at V and 2 bases at J, leaving 3 bases unmatched. The CDR3 loop spans 14 amino acids. The CDR3 protein is CSVRRETGANVLTF. The CDR3, as DNA: TGCAGCGTTAGGCGGGAGACTGGGGCCAACGTCCTGACTTTC.

The J gene is TRBJ1-2, the V gene TRBV23-1, with D perhaps matching TRBD1 (6 bases). TRBV23-1 is placed among ORFs of uncertain function. Trimming cost V 4 bases and J 4 bases, with 22 bases left between them. The CDR3 has 17 amino acids. The CDR3 spells CASSRLEGGRYGYGYTF. The CDR3 coding sequence is TGCGCCAGCAGTCGCCTGGAGGGGGGCCGGTACGGCTATGGCTACACCTTC.

The chain carries TRBV12-3 or TRBV12-4 and TRBJ2-2, with D possibly TRBD2 on 6 matching bases. Trimming removed 2 bases from V and 4 bases from J, with 14 bases in between. The CDR3 is 16 amino acids. The CDR3 bases are TGTGCCAGCAGTTTAATAGCGCAGGGAGGCACCGGGGAGCTGTTTTTT. This sequence encodes CASSLIAQGGTGELFF.

The chain has TRBV9 and TRBJ2-3; TRBD2 agrees at 7 bases. The germline CDR1 and CDR2 sequences are SGDLS and YYNGEE. This CDR3 is 15 amino acids long. Trimming took 0 bases from V and 8 from J; bases not matched to a gene: 9. CDR3 region: CASSVGSSGVGTQYF. The CDR3 DNA follows: TGTGCCAGCAGCGTAGGATCCAGCGGGGTGGGTACGCAGTATTTT. Together with reference TRBV9 and TRBJ2-3, the CDR3 gives the full variable domain: DSGVTQTPKHLITATGQRVTLRCSPRSGDLSVYWYQQSLDQGLQFLIQYYNGEERAKGNILERFSAQQFPDLHSELNLSSLELGDSALYFCASSVGSSGVGTQYFGPGTRLTVL.

This rearrangement joins TRBV20-1 to TRBJ2-1; 9 nucleotides match TRBD1. The V gene end was trimmed by 3 bases and the J gene end by 8 bases; junction bases not matched to a gene: 2. Germline V lookup: CDR1 DFQATT, CDR2 SNEGSKA (reference sequence). This CDR3 region has 12 residues. CDR3 region: CSASDRGDEQFF. CDR3 in DNA: TGCAGTGCTAGCGACAGGGGGGATGAGCAGTTCTTC.